A selection of T cell receptor beta chains follows, all from one sample in a study of cytomegalovirus exposure and HLA in healthy donors. The repertoire was sequenced with immunoSEQ multiplex PCR; TCRdb's copy has only in-frame clones and lacks some. The table shows about 140,000 clones, with 70% to 85% occurring only once. Sequencing used PBMCs. The receptors stem from a male donor in good health and CMV-seronegative. Each CDR3 is given with its conserved first and last residue. D genes are given only for firm matches. Clone sizes are given selectively: once, few, many, or a class where the clone is expanded.

j_call clone_size v_call d_call cdr3_nt cdr3_aa
TRBJ2-3 - TRBV7-3 TRBD2 TGTGCCAGCAGCTCTCGGACTAGCGGAGTCCTCACAGATACGCAGTATTTT CASSSRTSGVLTDTQYF
TRBJ2-7 - TRBV7-6 TRBD2 TGTGCCAGCAGCTTAGAGGCGCTGGGAGCGGGGGCACCCAGCGAGCAGTACTTC CASSLEALGAGAPSEQYF
TRBJ2-7 - TRBV4-3 - TGCGCCAGCAGCCAAGAAGGAGGGGGCGATGCCTACGAGCAGTACTTC CASSQEGGGDAYEQYF
TRBJ2-5 once TRBV9 TRBD2 TGTGCCAGCAGCACAAACGGGGGGTCCCCCGAGACCCAGTACTTC CASSTNGGSPETQYF
TRBJ2-7 - TRBV19 TRBD2 TGTGCCAGTAGCCCGGGACTAGCGGCCTACGAGCAGTACTTC CASSPGLAAYEQYF
TRBJ1-2 - TRBV9 - TGTGCCAGCAGCGTTGATAGTGGTTATGGCTACACCTTC CASSVDSGYGYTF
TRBJ2-7 few TRBV9 TRBD1 TGTGCCAGCACCCCCGCCGGGACAGGGAAAACCTACGAGCAGTACTTC CASTPAGTGKTYEQYF
TRBJ2-1 - TRBV28 TRBD2 TGTGCCAGCAGTTTAACTAGCGGGAGAGTTGGTGAGCAGTTCTTC CASSLTSGRVGEQFF
TRBJ2-3 few TRBV6-4 - TGTGCCAGCAGCGCCGGCGGCGGCACAGATACGCAGTATTTT CASSAGGGTDTQYF
TRBJ1-1 - TRBV7-9 - TGTTCCAGCACCAGGGGCGCTGAAGCTTTCTTT CSSTRGAEAFF
TRBJ2-1 - TRBV4-3 - TGCGCCAGCAGCCAAGACTTGGGCCAGGGGCAGTTCTTC CASSQDLGQGQFF
TRBJ2-3 - TRBV7-6 TRBD2 TGTGCCAGCAGCTTTAGCGGGAGAATTGATACGCAGTATTTT CASSFSGRIDTQYF
TRBJ2-3 - TRBV9 - TGTGCCAGCAGCGCCCAGAAGGGAGGAGCAGATACGCAGTATTTT CASSAQKGGADTQYF
TRBJ1-2 - TRBV7-9 - TGTTCCAGCAGCTTATTTCCAGGATACTATGGCTACACCTTC CSSSLFPGYYGYTF
TRBJ2-1 - TRBV5-4 - TGTGCCAGCAGCTCTAACTACAATGAGCAGTTCTTC CASSSNYNEQFF
TRBJ1-4 - TRBV7-9 - TGTTCCAGCAGCTTAGCACCAGGGCGGAATGAAAAACTGTTTTTT CSSSLAPGRNEKLFF
TRBJ1-2 - TRBV19 - TGTGCCAGTTCTGGACAGCCCAGGTTGGGTGGCTACACCTTC CASSGQPRLGGYTF
TRBJ2-3 few TRBV10-3 TRBD2 TGTGCCATCATGGAGCGGGAGTCGGATACGCAGTATTTT CAIMERESDTQYF
TRBJ1-1 - TRBV6-5 TRBD1 TGTGCCAGCAGGACAGGGAGAGGGTGGAACACTGAAGCTTTCTTT CASRTGRGWNTEAFF
TRBJ1-1 once TRBV10-3 - TGTGCCAGCAGTTACTCGGCAGCCTCTCGGGCTGAAGCTTTCTTT CASSYSAASRAEAFF